This TCR beta chain originates from a study of beta chain features in type 1 diabetes. Stem cell-like memory, regulatory, central memory and naive CD4+ cells were sorted via CD45RO/CCR7/CD25/CD127/CD95/CD27. The investigators reverse transcribed all of the isolated RNA, so they sequenced expressed TCRB transcripts. Profiled with immunoSEQ multiplex PCR; TCRdb holds only in-frame clones, not every one. In the table there are about 290,000 clones, roughly 8% of which are singletons. The table lists this clone with a few counts. CDR1 and CDR2 (germline): LNHNV, YYDKDF (reference sequence). Trimming cost V 8 bases and J 4 bases, with 26 bases left between them. The length of the CDR3 is 17 residues.

V gene TRBV15 combines with J gene TRBJ1-1; D perhaps matches TRBD1 (5 bases). Material: central memory CD4+ T cells from blood. This sequence was found in a woman between 18 and 29 years old in good health. DNA of the CDR3: TGTGCCACCGCAGACGTTATGGCGGTAGGGGTTCTCACTGAAGCTTTCTTT. Its translation: CATADVMAVGVLTEAFF. The full variable domain, rest sourced from reference TRBV15 and TRBJ1-1, is DAMVIQNPRYQVTQFGKPVTLSCSQTLNHNVMYWYQQKSSQAPKLLFHYYDKDFNNEADTPDNFQSRRPNTSFCFLDIRSPGLGDTAMYLCATADVMAVGVLTEAFFGQGTRLTVV.